The sequence of this TCR beta chain was determined in a study of blood T cells in healthy people across ages. The second PCR ran roughly 6 to 11 cycles with a sample-barcoded 5' primer and J-beta primers. TCRdb re-analysed the 5' RACE reads in MiXCR, keeping a single row per CDR3 protein. The sample includes 1.5 million to 2 million distinct CDR3 sequences, roughly 30% of them seen just once. The table lists this clonotype with many counts. This TCR was sampled from a woman younger than 45 in good health. Sequencing was done on a sample of blood.

The CDR3 coding sequence is TGCAGTGCTAGTAGGCGACAAAACTACGAGCAGTACTTC. Translating it yields CSASRRQNYEQYF. The V call is TRBV20-1, the J call TRBJ2-7; D call uncertain. Looked up from germline, CDR1 is DFQATT and CDR2 is SNEGSKA (reference sequence). The CDR3 has 13 residues. V was shortened by 3 bases and J by 3 bases, with 12 bases between the two germline ends.